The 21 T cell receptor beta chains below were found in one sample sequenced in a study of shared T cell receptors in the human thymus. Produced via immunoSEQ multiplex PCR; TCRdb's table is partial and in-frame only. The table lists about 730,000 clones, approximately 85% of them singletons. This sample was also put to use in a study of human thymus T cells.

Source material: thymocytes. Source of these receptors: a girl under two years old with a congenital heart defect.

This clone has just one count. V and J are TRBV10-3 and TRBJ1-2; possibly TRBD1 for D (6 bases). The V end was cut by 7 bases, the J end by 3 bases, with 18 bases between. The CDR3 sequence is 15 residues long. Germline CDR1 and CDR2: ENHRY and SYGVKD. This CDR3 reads CAITLGGPPDYGYTF. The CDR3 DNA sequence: TGTGCCATCACCCTCGGGGGGCCCCCGGACTATGGCTACACCTTC.

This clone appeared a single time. CDR3 nucleotide sequence: TGTGCCAGCAGGCCATTTCGAAGGGGTTCACCCCTCCACTTT. Encoded protein: CASRPFRRGSPLHF. The chain uses TRBV28 and TRBJ1-6; perhaps TRBD1 as D (5 bases). From germline, CDR1 is MDHEN and CDR2 SYDVKM. The CDR3 is 14 amino acids. Trimming took off 6 bases at V and 9 bases at J, with 15 bases between the two ends.

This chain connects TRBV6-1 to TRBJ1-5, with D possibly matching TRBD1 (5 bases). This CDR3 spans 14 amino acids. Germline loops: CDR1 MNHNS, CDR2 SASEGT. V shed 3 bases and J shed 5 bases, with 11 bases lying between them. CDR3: CASSDRAVDQPQHF. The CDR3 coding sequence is TGTGCCAGCAGTGACAGGGCGGTGGATCAGCCCCAGCATTTT.

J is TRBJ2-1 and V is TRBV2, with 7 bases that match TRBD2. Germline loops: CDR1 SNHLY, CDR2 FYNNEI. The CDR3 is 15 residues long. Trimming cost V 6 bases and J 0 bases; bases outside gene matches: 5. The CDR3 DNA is TGTGCCAGCAGCGTCGGGGGGATCTCCTACAATGAGCAGTTCTTC. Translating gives CASSVGGISYNEQFF.

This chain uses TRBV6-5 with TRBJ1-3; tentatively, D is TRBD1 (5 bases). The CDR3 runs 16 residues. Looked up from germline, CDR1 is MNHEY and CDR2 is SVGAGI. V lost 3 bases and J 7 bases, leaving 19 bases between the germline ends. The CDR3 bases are TGTGCCAGCAGTTATGGTTCGCAGGGTGGGTCGAACACCATATATTTT. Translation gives CASSYGSQGGSNTIYF.

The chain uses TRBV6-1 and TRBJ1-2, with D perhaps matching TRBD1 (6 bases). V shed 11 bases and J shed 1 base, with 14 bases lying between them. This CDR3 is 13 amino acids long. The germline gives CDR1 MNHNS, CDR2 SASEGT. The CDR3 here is CAGRARGNYGYTF. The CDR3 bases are TGTGCCGGGAGGGCCAGGGGTAACTATGGCTACACCTTC.

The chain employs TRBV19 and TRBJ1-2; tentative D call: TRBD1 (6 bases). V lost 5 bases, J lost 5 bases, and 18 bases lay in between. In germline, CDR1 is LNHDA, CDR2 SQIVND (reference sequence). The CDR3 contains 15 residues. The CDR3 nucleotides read TGTGCCAGTAGTCCCACTCGACAGGCTATTTATGGCTACACCTTC. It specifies CASSPTRQAIYGYTF.

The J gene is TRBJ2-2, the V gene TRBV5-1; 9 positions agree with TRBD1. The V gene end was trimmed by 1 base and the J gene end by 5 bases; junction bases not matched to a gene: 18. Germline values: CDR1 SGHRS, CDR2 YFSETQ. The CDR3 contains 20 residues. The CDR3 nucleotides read TGCGCCAGCAGCTTGTTAGGTTGTGAGGCAGGGACAGGGAAAACCGGGGAGCTGTTTTTT. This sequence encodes CASSLLGCEAGTGKTGELFF. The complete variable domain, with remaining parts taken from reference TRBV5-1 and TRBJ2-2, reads KAGVTQTPRYLIKTRGQQVTLSCSPISGHRSVSWYQQTPGQGLQFLFEYFSETQRNKGNFPGRFSGRQFSNSRSEMNVSTLELGDSALYLCASSLLGCEAGTGKTGELFFGEGSRLTVL.

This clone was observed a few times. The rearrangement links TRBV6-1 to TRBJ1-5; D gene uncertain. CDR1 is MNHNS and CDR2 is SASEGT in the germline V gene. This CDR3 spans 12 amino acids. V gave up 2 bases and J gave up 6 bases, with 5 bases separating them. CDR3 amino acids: CASSEIVQPQHF. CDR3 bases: TGTGCCAGCAGTGAAATAGTTCAGCCCCAGCATTTT.

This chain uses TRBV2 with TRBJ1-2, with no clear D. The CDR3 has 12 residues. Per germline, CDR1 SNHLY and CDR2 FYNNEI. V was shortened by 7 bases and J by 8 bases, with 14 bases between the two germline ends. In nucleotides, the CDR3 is TGTGCCAGCAAGGGAGAGTTTTCGGGCTACACCTTC. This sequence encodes CASKGEFSGYTF.

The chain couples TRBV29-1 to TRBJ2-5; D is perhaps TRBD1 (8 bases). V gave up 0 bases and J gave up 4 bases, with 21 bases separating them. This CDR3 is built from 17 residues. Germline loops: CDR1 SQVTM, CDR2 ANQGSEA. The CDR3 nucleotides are TGCAGCGTTGAAGATTCGCAGCGGGGCGGGACAGGAGAGACCCAGTACTTC. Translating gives CSVEDSQRGGTGETQYF. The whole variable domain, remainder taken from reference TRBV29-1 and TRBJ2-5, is SAVISQKPSRDICQRGTSLTIQCQVDSQVTMMFWYRQQPGQSLTLIATANQGSEATYESGFVIDKFPISRPNLTFSTLTVSNMSPEDSSIYLCSVEDSQRGGTGETQYFGPGTRLLVL.

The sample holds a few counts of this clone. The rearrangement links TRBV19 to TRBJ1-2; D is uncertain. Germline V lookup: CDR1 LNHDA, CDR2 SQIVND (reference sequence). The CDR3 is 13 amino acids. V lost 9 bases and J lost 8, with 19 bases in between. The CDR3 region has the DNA TGTGCCAGCAAAACCTTATACGGGAAGGGCTACACCTTC. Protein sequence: CASKTLYGKGYTF.

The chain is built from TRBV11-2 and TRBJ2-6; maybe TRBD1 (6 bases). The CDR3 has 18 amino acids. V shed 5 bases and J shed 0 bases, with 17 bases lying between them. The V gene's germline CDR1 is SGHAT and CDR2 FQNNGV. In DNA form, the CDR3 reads TGTGCCAGCAGCCGATTCGGACAGAGATCCTCTGGGGCCAACGTCCTGACTTTC. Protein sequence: CASSRFGQRSSGANVLTF.

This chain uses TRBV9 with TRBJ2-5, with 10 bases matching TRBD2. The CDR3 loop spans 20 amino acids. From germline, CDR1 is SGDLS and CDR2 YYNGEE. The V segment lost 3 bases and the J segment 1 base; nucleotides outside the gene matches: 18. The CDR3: CASSATGTSEILQSQETQYF. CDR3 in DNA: TGTGCCAGCAGCGCCACCGGGACTAGCGAGATACTACAAAGCCAAGAGACCCAGTACTTC.

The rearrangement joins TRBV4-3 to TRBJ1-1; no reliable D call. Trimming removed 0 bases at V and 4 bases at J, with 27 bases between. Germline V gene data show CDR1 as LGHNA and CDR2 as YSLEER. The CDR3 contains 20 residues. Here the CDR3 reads CASSQDPGQIVRVGGTEAFF. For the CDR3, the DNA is TGCGCCAGCAGCCAAGATCCGGGTCAGATCGTTCGGGTCGGAGGCACTGAAGCTTTCTTT.

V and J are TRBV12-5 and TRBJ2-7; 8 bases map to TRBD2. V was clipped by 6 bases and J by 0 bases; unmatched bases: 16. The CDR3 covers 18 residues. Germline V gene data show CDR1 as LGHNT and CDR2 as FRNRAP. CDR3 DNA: TGTGCTAGTGGCCAATATCAAATTTCGGGAGGGAACTCCTACGAGCAGTACTTC. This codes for CASGQYQISGGNSYEQYF.

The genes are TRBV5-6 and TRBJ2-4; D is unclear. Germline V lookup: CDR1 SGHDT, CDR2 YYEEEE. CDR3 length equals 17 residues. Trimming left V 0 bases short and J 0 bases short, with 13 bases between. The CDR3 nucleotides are TGTGCCAGCAGCTTGGCTCCAGAAATCATAGCCAAAAACATTCAGTACTTC. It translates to CASSLAPEIIAKNIQYF.

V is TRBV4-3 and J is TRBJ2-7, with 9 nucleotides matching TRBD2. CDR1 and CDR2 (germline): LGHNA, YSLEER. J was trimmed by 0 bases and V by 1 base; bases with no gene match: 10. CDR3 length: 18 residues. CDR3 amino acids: CASSQGFYSGGYSYEQYF. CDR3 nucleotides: TGCGCCAGCAGCCAAGGGTTCTATAGCGGGGGTTACTCCTACGAGCAGTACTTC.

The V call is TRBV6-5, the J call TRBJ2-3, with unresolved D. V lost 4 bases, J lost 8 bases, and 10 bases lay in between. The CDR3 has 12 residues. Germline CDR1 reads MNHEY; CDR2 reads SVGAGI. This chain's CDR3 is CASSSSGFTQYF. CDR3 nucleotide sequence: TGTGCCAGCAGTTCTTCCGGGTTTACGCAGTATTTT.

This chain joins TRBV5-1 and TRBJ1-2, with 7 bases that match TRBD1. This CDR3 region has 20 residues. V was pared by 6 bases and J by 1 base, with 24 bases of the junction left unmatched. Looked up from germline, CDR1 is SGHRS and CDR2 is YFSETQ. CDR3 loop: CASNPYEAKNSTGCNYGYTF. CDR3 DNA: TGCGCCAGCAATCCGTATGAGGCGAAGAACTCGACAGGGTGTAACTATGGCTACACCTTC.

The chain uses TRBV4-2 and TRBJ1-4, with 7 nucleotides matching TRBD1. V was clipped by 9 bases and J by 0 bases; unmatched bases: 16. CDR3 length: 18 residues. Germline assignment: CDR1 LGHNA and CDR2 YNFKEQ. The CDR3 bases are TGTGCCAGTAAAAAATGGGACAGCCAACCCCCAACTAATGAAAAACTGTTTTTT. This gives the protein CASKKWDSQPPTNEKLFF.